The 28 T cell receptor beta chains presented below share a single source sample, sequenced in a study of T cell changes during pregnancy in multiple sclerosis. The data were produced by immunoSEQ multiplex PCR, yet TCRdb's version contains in-frame clones alone and is incomplete. The table lists approximately 130,000 clones, 90% to 96% of them singletons. The sample consisted of peripheral blood, taken after pregnancy. Receptors originate from a female donor with multiple sclerosis, enrolled in a pregnancy study.

The J gene is TRBJ2-7, the V gene TRBV6-1; D gene uncertain. CDR3 size: 12 residues. Germline assignment: CDR1 MNHNS and CDR2 SASEGT. Trimming cost V 8 bases and J 2 bases, with 10 bases left between them. CDR3 nucleotide sequence: TGTGCCAGCTCCGGTATAACCTACGAGCAGTACTTC. Translated, it gives CASSGITYEQYF.

CDR3 loop: CASSIRDRDNYGYTF. The CDR3 bases are TGCGCCAGCAGCATCCGGGACAGGGATAACTATGGCTACACCTTC. The chain uses TRBV4-3 and TRBJ1-2, with 9 positions matching TRBD1. The CDR3 runs to 15 residues. V lost 5 bases, J lost 1 base, and 5 bases stayed unmatched. CDR1 and CDR2 (germline): LGHNA, YSLEER.

The table lists this clone with a count of one. The gene calls are TRBV7-6 and TRBJ2-1, with 11 positions matching TRBD2. This CDR3 contains 14 residues. The V and J ends lost 2 bases and 10 bases, in that order; junction bases with no gene match: 4. Germline values: CDR1 SGHVS, CDR2 FNYEAQ. Here the CDR3 DNA reads TGTGCCAGCAGCTTACAGGCTAGCGGGAGGGAGCAGTTCTTC. Translation gives CASSLQASGREQFF.

The rearrangement uses TRBV19 and TRBJ2-1; unclear D gene. The CDR3 spans 15 residues. Per germline, CDR1 LNHDA and CDR2 SQIVND (reference sequence). V was cut by 6 bases and J by 6 bases, with 18 bases left in between. The CDR3 sequence is CASSPVVWALNEQFF. Here the CDR3 DNA reads TGTGCCAGTAGCCCCGTAGTGTGGGCCCTCAATGAGCAGTTCTTC.

This chain connects TRBV18 to TRBJ2-1; 11 bases line up with TRBD2. This CDR3 is built from 16 residues. In germline, CDR1 is KGHSH, CDR2 LQKENI. V was clipped by 3 bases and J by 8 bases; unmatched bases: 9. For the CDR3, the DNA is TGTGCCAGCTCACCTCTTACTAGCGGGAGAGGGCATGAGCAGTTCTTC. This translates into CASSPLTSGRGHEQFF.

This chain uses TRBV5-6 with TRBJ2-2, with D uncertain. The CDR3 sequence is 15 residues long. In germline, CDR1 is SGHDT, CDR2 YYEEEE. The V and J ends lost 5 bases and 2 bases respectively, with 13 bases between them. CDR3: CASRPMLGNTGELFF. CDR3 DNA sequence: TGTGCCAGCAGACCCATGCTAGGTAACACCGGGGAGCTGTTTTTT.

V gene TRBV29-1 combines with J gene TRBJ2-7; D is perhaps TRBD2 (5 bases). V lost 5 bases, J lost 0 bases, and 11 bases lay in between. CDR1 and CDR2 (germline): SQVTM, ANQGSEA. This CDR3 has 13 amino acids. In nucleotides, the CDR3 is TGCAGCGTTCTTGACGGGAACTCCTACGAGCAGTACTTC. It translates to CSVLDGNSYEQYF.

The chain is built from TRBV25-1 and TRBJ2-5; D gene uncertain. Trimming pared 4 bases from V and 0 bases from J, leaving 6 bases between. CDR1 and CDR2 (germline): MGHDK, SYGVNS. CDR3 length equals 13 residues. This CDR3 is CASSALYQETQYF. CDR3 DNA sequence: TGTGCCAGCAGTGCTTTGTACCAAGAGACCCAGTACTTC.

The chain employs TRBV10-1 and TRBJ1-5, with D hard to call. The CDR3 contains 16 residues. CDR1 is WNHNN, CDR2 SYGVQD, per germline (reference sequence). Deletions cut 4 bases from V and 0 bases from J, with 13 bases between. CDR3 sequence (DNA): TGCGCCAGCAGTGGCGGGGTGGGGTATAGCAATCAGCCCCAGCATTTT. This encodes CASSGGVGYSNQPQHF.

The chain joins TRBV5-1 to TRBJ2-7; weak D call: TRBD1 (5 bases). CDR3 length: 13 amino acids. Per germline, CDR1 SGHRS and CDR2 YFSETQ. Trimming took 4 bases from V and 1 from J, leaving 9 bases between them. The CDR3: CASSGQGSYEQYF. The CDR3 bases are TGCGCCAGCAGCGGGCAGGGATCCTACGAGCAGTACTTC.

This chain links TRBV30 with TRBJ1-6; the D is unclear. V gave up 3 bases and J gave up 7 bases, with 13 bases separating them. This CDR3 is 14 amino acids long. Germline CDR1 GTSNPN, CDR2 SVGIG (reference sequence). The CDR3 DNA sequence: TGTGCCTGGAGCCCTGCGATCTTCAATTCACCCCTCCACTTT. As protein: CAWSPAIFNSPLHF.

Points on this clone: Other DNA sequences from this sample encode an identical CDR3 as well. The V and J genes are TRBV7-2 and TRBJ2-7; 7 nucleotides line up with TRBD1. The germline CDR1 and CDR2 sequences are SGHTA and FQGNSA. The CDR3 runs 13 residues. Trimming cost V 6 bases and J 6 bases; bases outside gene matches: 8. CDR3 bases: TGTGCCAGCAGTAGGACAGGCAACGGCGAGCAGTACTTC. Amino acid sequence: CASSRTGNGEQYF.

This chain links TRBV9 with TRBJ2-1; 7 bases are shared with TRBD2. The CDR3 sequence is 16 residues long. Germline values: CDR1 SGDLS, CDR2 YYNGEE. The V gene end was trimmed by 0 bases and the J gene end by 2 bases; junction bases not matched to a gene: 5. The CDR3 spells CASSVGGDYTYNEQFF. The CDR3 region has the DNA TGTGCCAGCAGCGTAGGGGGGGACTATACCTACAATGAGCAGTTCTTC. Combining the CDR3 with reference TRBV9 and TRBJ2-1 gives the whole variable domain DSGVTQTPKHLITATGQRVTLRCSPRSGDLSVYWYQQSLDQGLQFLIQYYNGEERAKGNILERFSAQQFPDLHSELNLSSLELGDSALYFCASSVGGDYTYNEQFFGPGTRLTVL.

The chain uses TRBV6-6 and TRBJ2-2; 13 positions match TRBD2. The CDR3 sequence is 16 residues long. The V and J ends lost 6 bases and 6 bases, in that order; junction bases with no gene match: 7. CDR1 is MNHNY and CDR2 is SVGAGI in the germline V gene (reference sequence). In DNA form, the CDR3 reads TGTGCCAGCAGGAAAGGGACTAGCGGGATCCCCGGGGAGCTGTTTTTT. This gives the protein CASRKGTSGIPGELFF.

The chain employs TRBV6-5 and TRBJ2-7; 7 positions match TRBD2. The V gene end was trimmed by 8 bases and the J gene end by 2 bases; junction bases not matched to a gene: 6. The CDR3 runs 13 residues. Germline CDR1 is MNHEY and CDR2 is SVGAGI. CDR3 bases: TGTGCCAGCGGGACCACTAGCGCCTACGAGCAGTACTTC. Translating gives CASGTTSAYEQYF.

This clone was counted once. This CDR3 reads CASSFSVKETQYF. CDR3 DNA sequence: TGTGCCAGCAGTTTCTCAGTAAAAGAGACCCAGTACTTC. The rearrangement uses TRBV28 and TRBJ2-5; D uncertain. Trimming shortened V by 3 bases and J by 3 bases, and 8 bases separated the two germline ends. The germline gives CDR1 MDHEN, CDR2 SYDVKM. This CDR3 is 13 amino acids long.

V and J are TRBV6-1 and TRBJ2-7; D not resolved. This CDR3 comprises 13 residues. In germline, CDR1 is MNHNS, CDR2 SASEGT. V lost 7 bases, J lost 5 bases, and 15 bases lay in between. For the CDR3, the DNA is TGTGCCAGCATATCACGGGTTCCCCACGAGCAGTACTTC. Protein product: CASISRVPHEQYF.

V gene TRBV27 combines with J gene TRBJ2-7, with D perhaps TRBD2 (5 bases). Germline CDR1 reads MNHEY; CDR2 reads SMNVEV (reference sequence). CDR3 length equals 15 residues. Trimming removed 2 bases from V and 1 base from J, with 12 bases in between. The CDR3 coding sequence is TGTGCCAGCAGTTTACAGCTCTCGGGGTCCTACGAGCAGTACTTC. Translation gives CASSLQLSGSYEQYF.

The V gene is TRBV11-2, the J gene TRBJ2-7; 8 bases match TRBD1. V was clipped by 5 bases and J by 6 bases; unmatched bases: 9. The CDR3 loop spans 14 amino acids. Germline lookup yields CDR1 SGHAT and CDR2 FQNNGV. Here the CDR3 DNA reads TGTGCCAGCAGCCCGACCGGGACAGGCACCGAGCAGTACTTC. Its protein is CASSPTGTGTEQYF.

This sequence joins TRBV5-4 and TRBJ2-5; 9 bases fit TRBD2. This CDR3 region has 17 residues. Germline V gene sequence: CDR1 SGHNT, CDR2 YYREEE (reference sequence). After removal of 2 bases from V and 1 base from J, the junction contained 9 bases not matched to a gene. The CDR3 sequence is CASSFSFSGRSQETQYF. The CDR3 DNA is TGTGCCAGCAGCTTTTCGTTCAGCGGGAGGTCCCAAGAGACCCAGTACTTC.

This clone was found once. The rearrangement uses TRBV19 and TRBJ1-1; TRBD1 matches at 8 bases. Germline V lookup: CDR1 LNHDA, CDR2 SQIVND (reference sequence). V shed 3 bases and J 8 bases; nucleotides not matched to a gene: 8. The CDR3 spans 14 residues. CDR3 DNA sequence: TGTGCCAGTAGTATCCCCGAGACAGGGGTGGAAGCTTTCTTT. Translation gives CASSIPETGVEAFF.

The chain recombines TRBV10-3 with TRBJ2-1, with 7 bases lining up with TRBD1. CDR1 is ENHRY and CDR2 is SYGVKD in the germline V gene. The CDR3 is 15 residues long. Germline trimming cut 3 bases from V and 6 bases from J; bases unmatched to any gene: 8. CDR3 in DNA: TGTGCCATCAGTGACGAACAGGGGAAATTCAATGAGCAGTTCTTC. This translates into CAISDEQGKFNEQFF.

The chain combines TRBV27 with TRBJ2-7; possible D gene TRBD1, 5 bases. CDR3 length equals 14 residues. Germline V gene data show CDR1 as MNHEY and CDR2 as SMNVEV (reference sequence). V was shortened by 4 bases and J by 0 bases, with 10 bases between the two germline ends. CDR3 protein: CASSSTAYSYEQYF. DNA of the CDR3: TGTGCCAGCAGTTCGACAGCCTACTCCTACGAGCAGTACTTC.

V and J are TRBV11-2 and TRBJ1-5; TRBD1 agrees at 9 bases. Per germline, CDR1 SGHAT and CDR2 FQNNGV. The CDR3 runs to 16 residues. Losses at the gene ends were 1 base for V and 2 bases for J; bases not matched to a gene: 3. CDR3 sequence (DNA): TGTGCCAGCAGCTTAGGGGACAGGGCCGGCAATCAGCCCCAGCATTTT. Protein product: CASSLGDRAGNQPQHF.

This chain links TRBV6-5 with TRBJ2-7; 9 positions match TRBD2. The V gene's germline CDR1 is MNHEY and CDR2 SVGAGI. V lost 6 bases, J lost 4 bases, and 7 bases stayed unmatched. CDR3 length: 14 amino acids. The CDR3 spells CASRIAGDLYEQYF. The CDR3 region has the DNA TGTGCCAGCAGAATAGCGGGAGATCTTTACGAGCAGTACTTC.

The chain couples TRBV21-1 to TRBJ1-2. TRBV21-1 is tagged as a pseudogene. The CDR3 covers 11 residues. As DNA, the CDR3 is TGTGCCAGCAGCAATCGGGAGGGCTACACCTTC. Protein: CASSNREGYTF.

The CDR3 sequence: CASSQLWGQGANYGYTF. The DNA for the CDR3 is TGTGCCAGCAGCCAACTATGGGGACAGGGGGCGAACTATGGCTACACCTTC. This chain links TRBV16 with TRBJ1-2; 12 bases align to TRBD1. Trimming cost V 2 bases and J 2 bases; bases outside gene matches: 6. CDR3 length equals 17 residues. Per germline, CDR1 KGHSY and CDR2 FQNENV.

The chain is built from TRBV30 and TRBJ1-1; D not certain. The CDR3 covers 13 residues. CDR1 and CDR2 from the germline V gene are GTSNPN and SVGIG (reference sequence). Between the trimmed V and J ends, which lost 0 bases and 5 bases, there was a span of 10 bases. The CDR3 spells CAWSVEGRTEAFF. DNA of the CDR3: TGTGCCTGGAGTGTAGAGGGAAGAACTGAAGCTTTCTTT.